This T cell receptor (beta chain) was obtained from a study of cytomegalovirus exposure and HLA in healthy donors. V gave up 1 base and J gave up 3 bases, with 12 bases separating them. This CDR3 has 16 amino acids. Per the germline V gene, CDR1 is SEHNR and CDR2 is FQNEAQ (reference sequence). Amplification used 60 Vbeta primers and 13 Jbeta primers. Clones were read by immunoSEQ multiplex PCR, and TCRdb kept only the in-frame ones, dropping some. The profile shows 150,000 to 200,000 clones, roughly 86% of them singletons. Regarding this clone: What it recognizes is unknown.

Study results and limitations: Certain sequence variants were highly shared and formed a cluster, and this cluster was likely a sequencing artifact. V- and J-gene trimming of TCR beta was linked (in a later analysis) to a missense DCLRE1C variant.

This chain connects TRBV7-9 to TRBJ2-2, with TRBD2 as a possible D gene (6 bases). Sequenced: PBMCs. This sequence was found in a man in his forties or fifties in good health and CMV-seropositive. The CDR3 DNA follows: TGTGCCAGCAGCTTAGTTGCGGGGTCGGACACCGGGGAGCTGTTTTTT. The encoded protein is CASSLVAGSDTGELFF.